Included here is one T cell receptor beta chain sequence, with context. This CDR3 spans 16 amino acids. V was clipped by 5 bases and J by 9 bases, with 26 bases between them. In germline, CDR1 is MDHEN, CDR2 SYDVKM. Repertoires were generated with immunoSEQ multiplex PCR, while TCRdb's copy carries only in-frame clones and drops some. Among about 82,000 clones listed, about 85% were seen once. This specimen belongs to a study of OX40 agonist ivuxolimab in advanced cancers. For the study at large: Patients with hepatocellular carcinoma, melanoma, renal cell or head and neck cancer made up the dose-escalation patients.

The source was CD4+ or CD8+ T cells sorted from blood, collected in a trial of the OX40 agonist ivuxolimab. This sequence was found in an adult with an advanced solid tumor such as melanoma, head and neck, liver or kidney cancer. The genes are TRBV28 and TRBJ2-7; the D gene is possibly TRBD2 (7 bases). The CDR3 DNA follows: TGTGCCAGCAGTGGGCCCGGGGAGGGGGTTAGAATGGGGCAGTACTTC. Residues: CASSGPGEGVRMGQYF.